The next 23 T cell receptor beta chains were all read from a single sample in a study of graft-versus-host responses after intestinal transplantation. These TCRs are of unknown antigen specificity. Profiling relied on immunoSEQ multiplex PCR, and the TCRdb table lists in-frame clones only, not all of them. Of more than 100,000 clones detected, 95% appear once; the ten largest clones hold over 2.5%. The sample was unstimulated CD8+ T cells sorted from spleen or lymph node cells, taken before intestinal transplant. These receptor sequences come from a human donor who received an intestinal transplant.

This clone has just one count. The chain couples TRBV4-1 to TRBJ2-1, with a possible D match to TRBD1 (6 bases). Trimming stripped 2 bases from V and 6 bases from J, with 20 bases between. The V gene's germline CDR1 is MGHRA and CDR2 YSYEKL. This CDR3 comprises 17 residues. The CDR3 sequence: CASSQPGQNREGNEQFF. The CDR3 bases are TGCGCCAGCAGCCAACCCGGCCAGAACAGGGAAGGCAATGAGCAGTTCTTC.

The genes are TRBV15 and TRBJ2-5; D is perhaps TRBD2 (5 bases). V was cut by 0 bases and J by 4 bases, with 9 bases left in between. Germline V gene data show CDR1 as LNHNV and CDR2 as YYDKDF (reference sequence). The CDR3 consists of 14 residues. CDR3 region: CATSRERARETQYF. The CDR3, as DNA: TGTGCCACCAGCAGAGAGAGGGCCCGAGAGACCCAGTACTTC.

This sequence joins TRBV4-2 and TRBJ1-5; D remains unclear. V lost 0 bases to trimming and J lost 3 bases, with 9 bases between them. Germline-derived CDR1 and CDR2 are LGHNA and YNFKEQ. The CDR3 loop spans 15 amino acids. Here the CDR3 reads CASSQELSTNQPQHF. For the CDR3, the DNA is TGTGCCAGCAGCCAAGAACTGTCCACCAATCAGCCCCAGCATTTT.

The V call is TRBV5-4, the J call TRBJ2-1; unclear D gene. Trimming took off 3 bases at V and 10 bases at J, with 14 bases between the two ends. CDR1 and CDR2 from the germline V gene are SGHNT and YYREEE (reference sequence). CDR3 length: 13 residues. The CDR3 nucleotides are TGTGCCAGCAGCTCCAACCCCCCGGACGAGCAGTTCTTC. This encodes CASSSNPPDEQFF.

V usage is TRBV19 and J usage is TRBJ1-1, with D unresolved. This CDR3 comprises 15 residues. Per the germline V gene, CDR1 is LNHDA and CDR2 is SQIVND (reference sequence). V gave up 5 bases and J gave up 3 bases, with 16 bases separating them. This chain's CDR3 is CASSQYYGGHTEAFF. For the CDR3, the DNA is TGTGCCAGTAGTCAGTATTATGGAGGGCACACTGAAGCTTTCTTT.

The CDR3 DNA reads as TGCGCCAGCAGCGGGACAGTTTACGAGCAGTACTTC. This codes for CASSGTVYEQYF. The chain carries TRBV5-1 and TRBJ2-7; 7 bases are shared with TRBD1. V trimming: 4 bases; J trimming: 4 bases; junction bases outside the gene matches: 2. Germline lookup yields CDR1 SGHRS and CDR2 YFSETQ. The CDR3 extends over 12 amino acids.

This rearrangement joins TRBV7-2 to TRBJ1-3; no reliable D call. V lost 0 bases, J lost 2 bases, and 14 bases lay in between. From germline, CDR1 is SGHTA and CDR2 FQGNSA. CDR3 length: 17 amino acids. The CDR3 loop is CASSLAETRETGNTIYF. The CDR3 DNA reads TGTGCCAGCAGCTTAGCGGAGACCCGGGAAACTGGAAACACCATATATTTT. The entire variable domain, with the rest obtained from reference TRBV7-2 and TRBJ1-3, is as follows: GAGVSQSPSNKVTEKGKDVELRCDPISGHTALYWYRQSLGQGLEFLIYFQGNSAPDKSGLPSDRFSAERTGGSVSTLTIQRTQQEDSAVYLCASSLAETRETGNTIYFGEGSWLTVV.

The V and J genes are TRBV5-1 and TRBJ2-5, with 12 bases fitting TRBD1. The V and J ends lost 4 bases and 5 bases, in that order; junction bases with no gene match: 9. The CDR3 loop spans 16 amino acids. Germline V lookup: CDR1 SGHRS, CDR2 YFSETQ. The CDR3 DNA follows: TGCGCCAGCAGCCCGGGACAGGGGGCCGGCGGCGAGACCCAGTACTTC. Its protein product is CASSPGQGAGGETQYF.

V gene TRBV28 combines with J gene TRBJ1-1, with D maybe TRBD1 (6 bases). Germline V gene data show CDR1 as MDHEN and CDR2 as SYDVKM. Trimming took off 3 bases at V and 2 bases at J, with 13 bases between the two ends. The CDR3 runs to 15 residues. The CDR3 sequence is CASSLSTGPNTEAFF. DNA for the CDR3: TGTGCCAGCAGTTTGAGTACAGGGCCAAACACTGAAGCTTTCTTT. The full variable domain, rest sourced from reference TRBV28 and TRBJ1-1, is DVKVTQSSRYLVKRTGEKVFLECVQDMDHENMFWYRQDPGLGLRLIYFSYDVKMKEKGDIPEGYSVSREKKERFSLILESASTNQTSMYLCASSLSTGPNTEAFFGQGTRLTVV.

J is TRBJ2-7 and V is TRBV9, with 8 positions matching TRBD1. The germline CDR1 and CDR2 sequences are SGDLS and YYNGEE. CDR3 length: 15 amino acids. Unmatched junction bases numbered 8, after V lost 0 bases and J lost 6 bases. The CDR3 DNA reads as TGTGCCAGCAGCGTAGACAGCCAGGGGGCCAGCGAGCAGTACTTC. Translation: CASSVDSQGASEQYF.

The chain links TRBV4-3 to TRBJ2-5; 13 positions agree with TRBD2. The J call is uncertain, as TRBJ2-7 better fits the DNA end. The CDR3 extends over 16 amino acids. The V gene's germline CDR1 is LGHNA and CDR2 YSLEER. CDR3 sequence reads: CASSLSGLAGEDEQYF. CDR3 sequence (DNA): TGCGCCAGCAGCCTATCAGGACTAGCGGGAGAAGACGAGCAGTACTTC.

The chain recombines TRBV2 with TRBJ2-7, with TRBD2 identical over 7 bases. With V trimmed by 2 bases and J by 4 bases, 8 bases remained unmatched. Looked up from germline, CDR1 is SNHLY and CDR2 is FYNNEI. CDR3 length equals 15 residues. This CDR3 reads CASSEKAGAAYEQYF. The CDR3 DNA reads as TGTGCCAGCAGTGAAAAGGCGGGAGCCGCATACGAGCAGTACTTC. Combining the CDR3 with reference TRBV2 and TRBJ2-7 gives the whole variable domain EPEVTQTPSHQVTQMGQEVILRCVPISNHLYFYWYRQILGQKVEFLVSFYNNEISEKSEIFDDQFSVERPDGSNFTLKIRSTKLEDSAMYFCASSEKAGAAYEQYFGPGTRLTVT.

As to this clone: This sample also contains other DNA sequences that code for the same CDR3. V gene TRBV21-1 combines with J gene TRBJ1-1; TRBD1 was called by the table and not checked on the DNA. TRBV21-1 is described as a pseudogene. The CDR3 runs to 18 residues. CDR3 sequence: CASSKVGTGGSRNTEAFF. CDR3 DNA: TGTGCCAGCAGCAAAGTGGGGACAGGGGGCTCGAGGAACACTGAAGCTTTCTTT.

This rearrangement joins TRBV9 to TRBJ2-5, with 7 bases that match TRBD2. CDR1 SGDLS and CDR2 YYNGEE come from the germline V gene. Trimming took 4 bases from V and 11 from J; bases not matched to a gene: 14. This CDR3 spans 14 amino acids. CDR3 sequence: CASSMGTNPREQYF. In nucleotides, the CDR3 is TGTGCCAGCAGCATGGGGACTAACCCGCGGGAGCAGTACTTC.

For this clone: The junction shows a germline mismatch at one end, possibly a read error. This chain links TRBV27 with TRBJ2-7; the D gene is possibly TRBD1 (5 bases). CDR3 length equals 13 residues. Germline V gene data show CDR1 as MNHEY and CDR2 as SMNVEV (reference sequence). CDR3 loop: CAGSFAGYYEQYF. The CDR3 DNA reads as TGTGCCGGCAGTTTTGCAGGGTACTACGAGCAGTACTTC.

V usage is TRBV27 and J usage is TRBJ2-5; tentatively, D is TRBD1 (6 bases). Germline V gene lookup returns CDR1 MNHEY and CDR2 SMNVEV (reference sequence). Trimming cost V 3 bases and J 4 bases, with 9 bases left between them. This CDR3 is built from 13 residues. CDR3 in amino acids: CASSFRDTETQYF. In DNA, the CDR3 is TGTGCCAGCAGTTTCCGGGACACAGAGACCCAGTACTTC.

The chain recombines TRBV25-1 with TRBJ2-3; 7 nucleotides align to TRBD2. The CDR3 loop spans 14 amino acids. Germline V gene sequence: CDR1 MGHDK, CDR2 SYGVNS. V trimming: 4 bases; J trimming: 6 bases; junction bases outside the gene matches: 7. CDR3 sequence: CASSVFGRVDTQYF. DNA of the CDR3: TGTGCCAGCAGTGTGTTTGGGAGGGTTGATACGCAGTATTTT.

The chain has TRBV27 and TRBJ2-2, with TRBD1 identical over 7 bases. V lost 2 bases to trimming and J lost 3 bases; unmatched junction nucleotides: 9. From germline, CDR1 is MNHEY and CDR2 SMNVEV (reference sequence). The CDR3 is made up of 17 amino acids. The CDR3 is CASSLRQGPKYTGELFF. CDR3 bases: TGTGCCAGCAGTTTACGACAGGGCCCAAAATACACCGGGGAGCTGTTTTTT.

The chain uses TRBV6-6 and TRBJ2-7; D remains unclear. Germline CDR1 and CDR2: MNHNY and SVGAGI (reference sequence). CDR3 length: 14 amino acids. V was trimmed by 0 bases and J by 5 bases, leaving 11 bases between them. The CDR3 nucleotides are TGTGCCAGCAGTTACTCAGGGAACGGAGACGAGCAGTACTTC. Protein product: CASSYSGNGDEQYF.

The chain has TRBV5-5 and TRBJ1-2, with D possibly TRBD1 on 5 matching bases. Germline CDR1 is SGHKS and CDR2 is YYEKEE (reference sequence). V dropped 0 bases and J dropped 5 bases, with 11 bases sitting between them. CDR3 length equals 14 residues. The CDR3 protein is CASSLGAEGYGYTF. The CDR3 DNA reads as TGTGCCAGCAGCTTGGGGGCCGAGGGGTATGGCTACACCTTC.

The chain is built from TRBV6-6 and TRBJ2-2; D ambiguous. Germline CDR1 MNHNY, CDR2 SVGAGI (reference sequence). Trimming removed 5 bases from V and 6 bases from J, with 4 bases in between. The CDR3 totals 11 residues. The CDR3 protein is CASSNAGELFF. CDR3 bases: TGTGCCAGCAGTAACGCCGGGGAGCTGTTTTTT.

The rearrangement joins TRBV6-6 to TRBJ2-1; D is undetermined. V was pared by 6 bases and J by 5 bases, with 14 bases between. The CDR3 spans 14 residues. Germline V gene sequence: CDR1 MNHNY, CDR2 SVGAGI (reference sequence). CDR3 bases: TGTGCCAGCAGCATAGACATTTTCGACAATGAGCAGTTCTTC. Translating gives CASSIDIFDNEQFF.

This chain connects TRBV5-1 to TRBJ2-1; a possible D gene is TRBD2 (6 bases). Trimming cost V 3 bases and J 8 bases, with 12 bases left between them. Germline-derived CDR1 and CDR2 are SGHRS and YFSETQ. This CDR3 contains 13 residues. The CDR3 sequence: CASSSGTFDEQFF. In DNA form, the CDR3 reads TGCGCCAGCAGCTCAGGGACTTTCGATGAGCAGTTCTTC. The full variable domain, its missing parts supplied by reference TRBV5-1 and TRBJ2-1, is KAGVTQTPRYLIKTRGQQVTLSCSPISGHRSVSWYQQTPGQGLQFLFEYFSETQRNKGNFPGRFSGRQFSNSRSEMNVSTLELGDSALYLCASSSGTFDEQFFGPGTRLTVL.